Following are 4 T cell receptor beta chains from one sample sequenced in a study of cytomegalovirus exposure and HLA in healthy donors. Both 60 Vbeta primers and 13 Jbeta primers went into the PCR. Assay used: immunoSEQ multiplex PCR; TCRdb lists only in-frame clones, some missing. The sample lists 120,000 or so clones, roughly 63% seen once, with 1.6% in the top ten. Sequencing was done on a sample of PBMCs. The source is a man younger than 40 in good health and CMV-seropositive.

This clone has only one observation. This chain's CDR3 is CASSLDSYSNQPQHF. The CDR3 DNA reads TGCGCCAGCAGCTTGGACAGCTATAGCAATCAGCCCCAGCATTTT. The chain combines TRBV5-1 with TRBJ1-5; D ambiguous. The germline V and J ends were trimmed by 0 bases and 0 bases, with 7 bases remaining between them. The CDR3 contains 15 residues. Looked up from germline, CDR1 is SGHRS and CDR2 is YFSETQ.

This clone was seen only a few times. V usage is TRBV28 and J usage is TRBJ1-5, with a tentative D call TRBD1 (5 bases). With 8 bases removed from V and 1 base from J, the gap between germline ends came to 15 bases. This CDR3 contains 15 residues. Germline V CDR1 and CDR2: MDHEN, SYDVKM. CDR3 DNA sequence: TGTGCCAGCGGGGTGGGAGGGGCGAGCAATCAGCCCCAGCATTTT. Translation gives CASGVGGASNQPQHF.

DNA for the CDR3: TGCGCCAGCAGCTTGGCGGCGGGAGGGCCCGATACGCAGTATTTT. It translates to CASSLAAGGPDTQYF. The chain employs TRBV5-1 and TRBJ2-3; 9 bases align to TRBD2. The germline gives CDR1 SGHRS, CDR2 YFSETQ. Trimming at V came to 0 bases and at J to 6 bases, leaving 5 bases not matched to a gene. CDR3 length: 15 residues.

This clone appeared a single time. The chain employs TRBV5-6 and TRBJ2-7, with D perhaps TRBD2 (6 bases). Trimming cost V 1 base and J 0 bases, with 11 bases left between them. This CDR3 has 15 amino acids. The germline V gene has CDR1 SGHDT and CDR2 YYEEEE. The CDR3 DNA sequence: TGTGCCAGCAGCTTGATATCGGGGGTCTCCTACGAGCAGTACTTC. As protein: CASSLISGVSYEQYF.